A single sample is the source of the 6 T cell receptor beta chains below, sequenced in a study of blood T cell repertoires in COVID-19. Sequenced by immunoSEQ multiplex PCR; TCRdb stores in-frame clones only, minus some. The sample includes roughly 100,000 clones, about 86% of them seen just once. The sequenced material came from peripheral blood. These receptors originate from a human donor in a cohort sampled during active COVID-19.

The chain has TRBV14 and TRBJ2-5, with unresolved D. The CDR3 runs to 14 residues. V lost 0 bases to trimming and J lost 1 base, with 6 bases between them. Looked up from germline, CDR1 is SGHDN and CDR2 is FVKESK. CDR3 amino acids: CASSQDLVQETQYF. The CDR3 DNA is TGTGCCAGCAGCCAAGACCTCGTCCAAGAGACCCAGTACTTC.

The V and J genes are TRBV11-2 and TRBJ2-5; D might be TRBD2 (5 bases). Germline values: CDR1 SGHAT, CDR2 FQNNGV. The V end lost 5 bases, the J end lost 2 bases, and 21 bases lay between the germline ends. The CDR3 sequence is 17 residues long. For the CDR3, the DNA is TGTGCCAGCAGCCCCGATCTAGCAGATTGGAGTCAAGAGACCCAGTACTTC. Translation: CASSPDLADWSQETQYF.

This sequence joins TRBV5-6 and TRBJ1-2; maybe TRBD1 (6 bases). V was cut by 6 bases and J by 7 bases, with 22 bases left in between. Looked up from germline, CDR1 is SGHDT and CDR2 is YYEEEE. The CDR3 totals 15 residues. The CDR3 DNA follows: TGTGCCAGCAATGCCAGGGTGGGACAATTTGGTGGCTACACCTTC. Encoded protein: CASNARVGQFGGYTF.

The CDR3 DNA reads as TGTGCCTGGAGGAGGGGGATGTCGGGCAATCAGCCCCAGCATTTT. Its translation is CAWRRGMSGNQPQHF. The V and J genes are TRBV30 and TRBJ1-5, with D perhaps TRBD1 (6 bases). The germline CDR1 and CDR2 sequences are GTSNPN and SVGIG (reference sequence). CDR3 length: 15 residues. Trimming took 3 bases from V and 2 from J, leaving 14 bases between them.

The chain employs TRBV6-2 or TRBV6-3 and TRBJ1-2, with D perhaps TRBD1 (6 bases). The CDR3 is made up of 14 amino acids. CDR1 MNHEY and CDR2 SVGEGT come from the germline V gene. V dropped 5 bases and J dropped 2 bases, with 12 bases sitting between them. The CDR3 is CASSKPTGNYGYTF. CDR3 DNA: TGTGCCAGCAGTAAACCAACAGGGAACTATGGCTACACCTTC.

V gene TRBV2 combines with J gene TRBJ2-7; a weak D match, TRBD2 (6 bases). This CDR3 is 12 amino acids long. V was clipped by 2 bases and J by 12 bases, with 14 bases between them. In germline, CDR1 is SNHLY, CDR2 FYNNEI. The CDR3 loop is CASSERGLHTYF. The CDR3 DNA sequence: TGTGCCAGCAGTGAAAGGGGACTCCATACGTACTTC.